Sequencing of this TCR beta chain was carried out in a study of glioma-infiltrating T cells after dendritic cell vaccination. On the study more broadly: Three intradermal dendritic cell vaccine injections were given every two weeks.

Trimming left V 6 bases short and J 6 bases short, with 6 bases between. The CDR3 runs to 11 residues. Germline V CDR1 and CDR2: SNHLY, FYNNEI. The immunoSEQ assay amplified TCRB CDR3 from up to roughly 2 ug DNA. The assay was immunoSEQ multiplex PCR, and TCRdb's table has in-frame clones only and misses some. The sample shows about 90,000 clones, about 84% of them seen only once. This TCR came from a human donor with glioblastoma. The V gene is TRBV2, the J gene TRBJ2-1; D possibly corresponds to TRBD1 (6 bases). The specimen was blood, collected before dendritic cell vaccination. The CDR3 is CASSRGNEQFF. The CDR3 DNA reads TGTGCCAGCAGCAGGGGCAATGAGCAGTTCTTC.